Listed below are T cell receptor beta chains from one sample, sequenced in a study of T cell responses to AZD1222 COVID-19 vaccine. Here immunoSEQ multiplex PCR was the method, and the copy in TCRdb shows in-frame clones only, minus some. The sample has 150,000 or so clones; around 83% are singletons. The sequencing here drew on peripheral blood, taken on day 0 of MenACWY control vaccination. Receptors were obtained from an adult in good health. CDR3s include the opening cysteine and the closing phenylalanine or tryptophan. D genes are given only for firm matches. Some rows have no size entry. The others give once, few or many, or a class for an expanded clone.

v_gene,abundance,d_gene,j_gene,CDR3nt,CDR3aa
TRBV7-8,-,-,TRBJ1-1,TGTGCCAGCAGCTCGAAGGCGAACACTGAAGCTTTCTTT,CASSSKANTEAFF
TRBV4-1,-,TRBD1,TRBJ1-5,TGCGCCAGCAGCCAGGTCACAGGGGGCGGACAGCCCCAGCATTTT,CASSQVTGGGQPQHF
TRBV6-5,-,-,TRBJ2-3,TGTGCCAGCAGTTCGGGACTTACCCCGAGCGCAGATACGCAGTATTTT,CASSSGLTPSADTQYF
TRBV15,-,TRBD1,TRBJ1-5,TGTGCCACCAGCATCGAACAGGGGCACAATCAGCCCCAGCATTTT,CATSIEQGHNQPQHF
TRBV6-1,-,-,TRBJ1-1,TGTGCCAGCAGTGTCCAGGGGCCTTCTTCGAACACTGAAGCTTTCTTT,CASSVQGPSSNTEAFF
TRBV11-2,-,-,TRBJ2-3,TGTGCCAGCAGCCCGGCCCCCCGAGATACGCAGTATTTT,CASSPAPRDTQYF
TRBV11-2,-,-,TRBJ2-1,TGTGCCAGCAGCTTAGTAGGGGCTTTACGAGGCAATGAGCAGTTCTTC,CASSLVGALRGNEQFF
TRBV19,few,-,TRBJ2-7,TGTGCCAGTAGTCTACAGGGCTCCTACGAGCAGTACTTC,CASSLQGSYEQYF
TRBV7-7,-,-,TRBJ2-2,TGTGCCAGCAGCTTAGTGGGGCGCGGGGCGATGTCCGGGGAGCTGTTTTTT,CASSLVGRGAMSGELFF
TRBV7-3,-,-,TRBJ1-1,TGTGCCAGCAGCCCGTCGGGGCTACCAGGAGGTGAAGCTTTCTTT,CASSPSGLPGGEAFF
TRBV7-8,-,-,TRBJ1-1,TGTGCCAGCAGCTTAGACCTCAGCAACACTGAAGCTTTCTTT,CASSLDLSNTEAFF
TRBV24-1,-,-,TRBJ1-2,TGTGCCACCAGTGATGTCTCGGGGGAGTATCATGGCTACACCTTC,CATSDVSGEYHGYTF
TRBV6-5,-,-,TRBJ1-1,TGTGCCAGCATTTGGGGGACCTACACTGAAGCTTTCTTT,CASIWGTYTEAFF
TRBV29-1,-,-,TRBJ2-5,TGCAGCGTTGAGAGGGCTTTGGGAGAGACCCAGTACTTC,CSVERALGETQYF
TRBV2,-,-,TRBJ2-5,TGTGCCAGCATTCGGGAGCTCCAAGAGACCCAGTACTTC,CASIRELQETQYF
TRBV11-1,once,-,TRBJ1-2,TGTGCCAGCAGCCCGACACCGAACTATGGCTACACCTTC,CASSPTPNYGYTF
TRBV6-5,-,-,TRBJ2-5,TGTGCCAGCACGGGGACCGTTCAAGAGACCCAGTACTTC,CASTGTVQETQYF
TRBV2,-,-,TRBJ1-1,TGTGCCAGCAGAAAACTGGGGCAGCGAAACACTGAAGCTTTCTTT,CASRKLGQRNTEAFF
TRBV14,-,-,TRBJ1-2,TGTGCCAGCAGCCGGAACTTTGGGGTGAACTATGGCTACACCTTC,CASSRNFGVNYGYTF
TRBV9,-,-,TRBJ1-4,TGTGCCAGCAGCCCCGACAGCCTCGGGAACAAACTGTTTTTT,CASSPDSLGNKLFF
TRBV2,once,-,TRBJ2-1,TGTGCCAGCAGTGAAAGGCCCCGGGGGGCATTTAATGAGCAGTTCTTC,CASSERPRGAFNEQFF
TRBV7-6,-,-,TRBJ1-3,TGTGCCAGCAGCTTAGGGTTTTTTGGGGGCGCTGGAAACACCATATATTTT,CASSLGFFGGAGNTIYF
TRBV28,-,-,TRBJ1-2,TGTGCCAGCAGTCGGGACAACTATGGCTACACCTTC,CASSRDNYGYTF
TRBV7-3,-,-,TRBJ2-3,TGTGCCAGCAGCCCCGGGGGCGGGAGTAAAGATACGCAGTATTTT,CASSPGGGSKDTQYF
TRBV5-1,-,-,TRBJ2-3,TGCGCCAGCAGCTACGGGACGGTCCAAAGCACAGATACGCAGTATTTT,CASSYGTVQSTDTQYF
TRBV9,once,-,TRBJ2-7,TGTGCCAGCAGCGTAGTTCCGAATCAGGGCGAGCAGTACTTC,CASSVVPNQGEQYF
TRBV4-2,once,-,TRBJ1-3,TGTGCCAGCAGCCAGGGATTTGAAGGAAACACCATATATTTT,CASSQGFEGNTIYF
TRBV28,-,-,TRBJ1-6,TGTGCCAGCAGTTATTGGGAAGGGGGTCCCCACTTT,CASSYWEGGPHF
TRBV3-1/TRBV3-2,-,-,TRBJ2-2,TGTGCCAGCAGGCTGGGACCGATGAACACCGGGGAGCTGTTTTTT,CASRLGPMNTGELFF
TRBV5-6,-,TRBD2,TRBJ2-1,TGTGCCAGCAGCGGGGGTTGGACTAGCGGGGGCGATGAGCAGTTCTTC,CASSGGWTSGGDEQFF
TRBV12-3/TRBV12-4,-,-,TRBJ1-5,TGTGCCAGCAGCCGAACGTCGGGTCAGCCCCAGCATTTT,CASSRTSGQPQHF
TRBV19,once,-,TRBJ1-2,TGTGCCAGTAGTATTGTTTCCCCGGGGGCGAGGGGCTACACCTTC,CASSIVSPGARGYTF
TRBV3-1/TRBV3-2,few,-,TRBJ1-1,TGTGCCAGCGAGGGGCTAAACACTGAAGCTTTCTTT,CASEGLNTEAFF
TRBV9,-,TRBD1,TRBJ2-1,TGTGCCAGCAGCGTTTCAGGGGGCGGTGAGCAGTTCTTC,CASSVSGGGEQFF
TRBV28,-,-,TRBJ1-2,TGTGCCAGCAGTTCCCTACGGGCCCGCCCGGGGTATGGCTACACCTTC,CASSSLRARPGYGYTF
TRBV30,-,TRBD1,TRBJ1-6,TGTGCCTGGACCCGACAGGGAGTCCCCTATAATTCACCCCTCCACTTT,CAWTRQGVPYNSPLHF
TRBV2,-,-,TRBJ2-3,TGTGCCAGCAGTGAAATGGGGGGGCTAGGGACAGATACGCAGTATTTT,CASSEMGGLGTDTQYF
TRBV5-6,once,-,TRBJ1-2,TGTGCCAGCAGCTTGGGACCAGTTGCTGGCTACACCTTC,CASSLGPVAGYTF
TRBV7-3,-,-,TRBJ2-2,TGTGCCAGCAGCTTAAACGGGGCGGACACCGGGGAGCTGTTTTTT,CASSLNGADTGELFF
TRBV5-1,many,-,TRBJ2-6,TGCGCCAGCAGTTCCGGGGTGGGGACTCCGGACTCTGGGGCCAACGTCCTGACTTTC,CASSSGVGTPDSGANVLTF
TRBV5-5,-,-,TRBJ1-2,TGTGCCAGCAGCTCGAGCCCTAGCGATGGCTACACCTTC,CASSSSPSDGYTF
TRBV6-6,-,-,TRBJ1-5,TGTGCCAGCAGTCCCCGACAGGACTATAATCAGCCCCAGCATTTT,CASSPRQDYNQPQHF
TRBV6-1,-,-,TRBJ1-3,TGTGCCAGCAGTGAAAATCCGGGGGCGGGAGGAAACACCATATATTTT,CASSENPGAGGNTIYF
TRBV18,-,-,TRBJ1-4,TGTGCCAGCTCACCAGTAGGGGGAACTAATGAAAAACTGTTTTTT,CASSPVGGTNEKLFF
TRBV27,few,TRBD1,TRBJ1-2,TGTGCCAGCAGTTTAGAGGGACAGGGGGTCTATGGCTACACCTTC,CASSLEGQGVYGYTF
TRBV18,-,TRBD1,TRBJ1-6,TGTGCCAGCTCACCAGGGACAGGTTTCTTAGAACCCCTCCACTTT,CASSPGTGFLEPLHF
TRBV29-1,-,-,TRBJ1-5,TGCAGCGTTCAACAGGGTTCTAGCAATCAGCCCCAGCATTTT,CSVQQGSSNQPQHF